The 30 T cell receptor beta chains presented below share a single source sample, sequenced in a study of blood T cell repertoires in COVID-19. Measured with immunoSEQ multiplex PCR; TCRdb has only the in-frame clones, and not every one. This sample has fewer than 300,000 clones, with roughly nine tenths found just once. The sequenced sample was peripheral blood. Receptors originate from a woman aged 25 to 39 with COVID-19, enrolled during active disease.

The CDR3 DNA is TGTGCCAGCAGCCAATCAGTAGGGGTGACCCAGTACTTC. This gives the protein CASSQSVGVTQYF. V gene TRBV3-1 (or the pseudogene TRBV3-2) combines with J gene TRBJ2-5; tentatively, D is TRBD1 (5 bases). The V end was cut by 2 bases, the J end by 7 bases, with 11 bases between. The V gene's germline CDR1 is LGHDT and CDR2 YNNKEL (reference sequence). CDR3 length: 13 amino acids.

In DNA form, the CDR3 reads TGCGCCAGCAGTGAGTCTAGCGGAGGCACTGAAGCTTTCTTT. It yields the protein CASSESSGGTEAFF. V and J are TRBV10-1 and TRBJ1-1; no reliable D call. Per the germline V gene, CDR1 is WNHNN and CDR2 is SYGVQD (reference sequence). V was pared by 0 bases and J by 4 bases, with 9 bases between. This CDR3 is 14 amino acids long.

The chain is built from TRBV10-3 and TRBJ1-2; D unresolved. CDR3 length: 13 residues. V lost 4 bases, J lost 5 bases, and 11 bases lay in between. Germline V CDR1 and CDR2: ENHRY, SYGVKD. As DNA, the CDR3 is TGTGCCATCAGTGGGTCCGCACTTTATGGCTACACCTTC. Its protein is CAISGSALYGYTF.

V is TRBV3-1 (or the pseudogene TRBV3-2) and J is TRBJ2-5; 7 bases match TRBD2. The J segment lost 2 bases and the V segment lost 3 bases, leaving 9 bases of the junction unmatched. The length of the CDR3 is 16 residues. In germline, CDR1 is LGHDT, CDR2 YNNKEL (reference sequence). CDR3 amino acids: CASSQVSGLKQETQYF. In nucleotides, the CDR3 is TGTGCCAGCAGCCAGGTTAGCGGGCTGAAGCAAGAGACCCAGTACTTC.

This chain links TRBV11-2 with TRBJ2-7, with a weak D call TRBD2 (6 bases). V was pared by 3 bases and J by 6 bases, with 9 bases between. Germline CDR1 reads SGHAT; CDR2 reads FQNNGV. CDR3 length: 12 amino acids. CDR3 sequence (DNA): TGTGCCAGCAGCTTTGGGGGGTTCGAGCAGTACTTC. Translated, it gives CASSFGGFEQYF. The whole variable domain, filled in from reference TRBV11-2 and TRBJ2-7, reads EAGVAQSPRYKIIEKRQSVAFWCNPISGHATLYWYQQILGQGPKLLIQFQNNGVVDDSQLPKDRFSAERLKGVDSTLKIQPAKLEDSAVYLCASSFGGFEQYFGPGTRLTVT.

The chain is built from TRBV2 and TRBJ2-7; 8 bases align to TRBD2. The CDR3 runs to 16 residues. From germline, CDR1 is SNHLY and CDR2 FYNNEI. V shed 2 bases, J shed 2 bases, and the junction held 8 bases outside the gene matches. CDR3 region: CASSEIGIAGTYEQYF. In DNA form, the CDR3 reads TGTGCCAGCAGTGAAATAGGGATAGCGGGGACCTACGAGCAGTACTTC.

This clone was seen only a few times. The gene calls are TRBV9 and TRBJ2-2; 9 positions match TRBD2. The V gene's germline CDR1 is SGDLS and CDR2 YYNGEE. After removal of 5 bases from V and 6 bases from J, the junction contained 5 bases not matched to a gene. The CDR3 is 14 amino acids. CDR3 in DNA: TGTGCCAGCAGTCTTACTAGCGGGCCCGGGGAGCTGTTTTTT. Translation gives CASSLTSGPGELFF.

This clone was seen a single time. The chain employs TRBV20-1 and TRBJ2-1; TRBD2 might be the D (6 bases). The V end lost 3 bases, the J end lost 2 bases, and 11 bases lay between the germline ends. CDR1 and CDR2 (germline): DFQATT, SNEGSKA (reference sequence). The CDR3 has 14 amino acids. CDR3 coding DNA: TGCAGTGCTAGTACGGGAGAAGCCTACAATGAGCAGTTCTTC. Translated, it gives CSASTGEAYNEQFF.

The chain recombines TRBV19 with TRBJ2-2, with D tentatively TRBD2 (5 bases). This CDR3 comprises 15 residues. The ends were cut back, 7 bases at V and 4 bases at J, with 16 bases in the middle. The germline gives CDR1 LNHDA, CDR2 SQIVND (reference sequence). The CDR3 DNA reads TGTGCCAGTAACCGTGAGACTGAGGGCACCGGGGAGCTGTTTTTT. Protein product: CASNRETEGTGELFF.

Here the CDR3 reads CASSVSAGGPGTGELFF. Here the CDR3 DNA reads TGTGCCAGCAGCGTGTCAGCGGGAGGGCCAGGGACCGGGGAGCTGTTTTTT. The chain carries TRBV9 and TRBJ2-2; TRBD2 agrees at 10 bases. CDR1 and CDR2 (germline): SGDLS, YYNGEE. V lost 2 bases to trimming and J lost 5 bases; unmatched junction nucleotides: 9. The CDR3 has 17 residues.

This rearrangement joins TRBV10-3 to TRBJ1-1; D not certain. CDR3 length: 12 amino acids. Trimming removed 10 bases at V and 3 bases at J, with 12 bases between. Germline values: CDR1 ENHRY, CDR2 SYGVKD. The DNA for the CDR3 is TGTGCCACCGGACTCCGAGACACTGAAGCTTTCTTT. Amino acids: CATGLRDTEAFF.

The rearrangement links TRBV7-2 to TRBJ1-2; 8 bases agree with TRBD1. This CDR3 region has 14 residues. The germline CDR1 and CDR2 sequences are SGHTA and FQGNSA. Trimming removed 1 base from V and 6 bases from J; junction bases left unmatched: 4. The CDR3 sequence is CASSLGQGTDGYTF. The CDR3 DNA is TGTGCCAGCAGCTTAGGACAGGGGACGGATGGCTACACCTTC.

This clone has only one observation. CDR3 sequence (DNA): TGTGCCAGCAGTTGGGGGCTTCCCGGGCAGAACTATGGCTACACCTTC. Translated: CASSWGLPGQNYGYTF. This rearrangement joins TRBV27 to TRBJ1-2, with a tentative D call TRBD1 (6 bases). The CDR3 contains 16 residues. Germline-derived CDR1 and CDR2 are MNHEY and SMNVEV (reference sequence). V was trimmed by 4 bases and J by 2 bases, leaving 17 bases between them.

This chain connects TRBV7-9 to TRBJ2-7; TRBD2 aligns across 9 bases. The CDR3 consists of 15 residues. V dropped 0 bases and J dropped 9; count of bases not matched to a gene: 9. Germline CDR1 is SEHNR and CDR2 is FQNEAQ (reference sequence). The CDR3 reads CASSLAGTSPRRQYF. CDR3 bases: TGTGCCAGCAGCTTAGCCGGGACTAGCCCTCGGCGGCAGTACTTC. Based on the CDR3 plus reference TRBV7-9 and TRBJ2-7, the full variable domain is DTGVSQNPRHKITKRGQNVTFRCDPISEHNRLYWYRQTLGQGPEFLTYFQNEAQLEKSRLLSDRFSAERPKGSFSTLEIQRTEQGDSAMYLCASSLAGTSPRRQYFGPGTRLTVT.

The chain has TRBV2 and TRBJ1-5, with 7 bases lining up with TRBD1. With 2 bases clipped from V and 4 bases from J, the junction kept 5 bases outside the gene matches. This CDR3 is built from 15 residues. Per the germline V gene, CDR1 is SNHLY and CDR2 is FYNNEI. CDR3 sequence reads: CASSELGRGNQPQHF. CDR3 nucleotides: TGTGCCAGCAGTGAATTAGGCAGGGGGAATCAGCCCCAGCATTTT.

The chain couples TRBV2 to TRBJ2-3; 7 bases agree with TRBD2. The V and J ends lost 6 bases and 1 base, in that order; junction bases with no gene match: 4. The length of the CDR3 is 14 residues. In germline, CDR1 is SNHLY, CDR2 FYNNEI. The CDR3 reads CASSASGRTDTQYF. The DNA for the CDR3 is TGTGCCAGCAGCGCTAGCGGCCGCACAGATACGCAGTATTTT.

This clone was picked up one time. The V and J genes are TRBV28 and TRBJ1-2, with TRBD1 matching 7 bases. CDR1 is MDHEN, CDR2 SYDVKM, per germline. Trimming removed 5 bases from V and 4 bases from J; junction bases left unmatched: 10. The CDR3 is 15 amino acids. The DNA for the CDR3 is TGTGCCAGCAGTGCAGGGACAGTTGGATCCTATGGCTACACCTTC. It codes for CASSAGTVGSYGYTF.

The chain combines TRBV18 with TRBJ2-7; perhaps TRBD2 as D (5 bases). V gave up 3 bases and J gave up 2 bases, with 11 bases separating them. Per the germline V gene, CDR1 is KGHSH and CDR2 is LQKENI. This CDR3 has 14 residues. The CDR3 coding sequence is TGTGCCAGCTCACCTGGACTGCTTACCTACGAGCAGTACTTC. As protein: CASSPGLLTYEQYF.

Details on this clone: The limits of the CDR3 on the DNA are not certain, so only TCRdb's listed CDR3 is given. V usage is TRBV12-2 and J usage is TRBJ1-5; the D call in the table, TRBD1, was not verified against the DNA. TRBV12-2 represents a pseudogene. Including both end residues, the CDR3 is 18 amino acids long. CDR3 residues: CASRLGGMVGQGNQPQHF.

The chain has TRBV4-1 and TRBJ2-3, with 14 bases fitting TRBD2. Germline V gives CDR1 MGHRA, CDR2 YSYEKL. CDR3 length: 17 amino acids. V dropped 1 base and J dropped 8; count of bases not matched to a gene: 8. The CDR3 DNA reads as TGCGCCAGCAGCCAAGGCCCGGGACTAGCGGGAGAGGGTACGCAGTATTTT. It is translated as CASSQGPGLAGEGTQYF.

In this sample, this clone turned up a few times. The chain has TRBV27 and TRBJ1-6; 9 bases line up with TRBD1. The J segment lost 7 bases and the V segment lost 3 bases, leaving 1 base of the junction unmatched. The CDR3 has 14 residues. Germline-derived CDR1 and CDR2 are MNHEY and SMNVEV (reference sequence). DNA of the CDR3: TGTGCCAGCAGTTTCGGGACAGGGAATTCACCCCTCCACTTT. Its protein is CASSFGTGNSPLHF.

The chain couples TRBV18 to TRBJ2-1, with TRBD2 matching over 10 bases. The J segment lost 8 bases and the V segment lost 3 bases, leaving 1 base of the junction unmatched. Germline V gene data show CDR1 as KGHSH and CDR2 as LQKENI. The CDR3 sequence is 13 residues long. The DNA of the CDR3 is TGTGCCAGCTCACCTCTAGCGGGAGATGAGCAGTTCTTC. Translating it yields CASSPLAGDEQFF.

The rearrangement uses TRBV19 and TRBJ1-2; D not certain. The CDR3 covers 16 residues. CDR1 is LNHDA, CDR2 SQIVND, per germline (reference sequence). V was shortened by 0 bases and J by 4 bases, with 15 bases between the two germline ends. The CDR3 region has the DNA TGTGCCAGTAGTATAGATCTTCGCGCGGGAGGCTATGGCTACACCTTC. Translation gives CASSIDLRAGGYGYTF.

The rearrangement uses TRBV19 and TRBJ1-4, with D possibly matching TRBD1 (6 bases). CDR3 size: 14 residues. V lost 4 bases to trimming and J lost 7 bases, with 13 bases between them. Germline CDR1 reads LNHDA; CDR2 reads SQIVND (reference sequence). CDR3 amino acids: CASSKQGVSEKLFF. The CDR3 DNA sequence: TGTGCCAGTAGTAAACAGGGCGTGAGTGAAAAACTGTTTTTT.

The V call is TRBV5-5, the J call TRBJ1-2; unclear D gene. V was pared by 0 bases and J by 3 bases, with 6 bases between. Germline V lookup: CDR1 SGHKS, CDR2 YYEKEE (reference sequence). The CDR3 contains 13 residues. The CDR3 DNA reads as TGTGCCAGCAGCTTGGACAGCTACTATGGCTACACCTTC. The encoded protein is CASSLDSYYGYTF.

The chain joins TRBV5-1 to TRBJ1-1; no definite D call. Germline CDR1 reads SGHRS; CDR2 reads YFSETQ. Trimming shortened V by 0 bases and J by 1 base, and 10 bases separated the two germline ends. The CDR3 loop spans 15 amino acids. The CDR3 loop reads CASSLGSGENTEAFF. The CDR3 DNA follows: TGCGCCAGCAGCTTGGGGTCCGGGGAGAACACTGAAGCTTTCTTT.

This chain links TRBV7-9 with TRBJ2-3; 10 bases align to TRBD2. Germline CDR1 reads SEHNR; CDR2 reads FQNEAQ (reference sequence). J was trimmed by 3 bases and V by 2 bases; bases with no gene match: 5. The CDR3 consists of 16 residues. CDR3 in DNA: TGTGCCAGCAGCTTAATAGCGGGAGGTTTGACAGATACGCAGTATTTT. Translating it yields CASSLIAGGLTDTQYF.

J is TRBJ1-6 and V is TRBV5-4; the match to TRBD1 covers 7 bases. Germline CDR1 SGHNT, CDR2 YYREEE (reference sequence). Unmatched junction bases numbered 3, after V lost 4 bases and J lost 8 bases. The CDR3 runs 13 residues. The CDR3 here is CASSNDRDSPLHF. CDR3 DNA: TGTGCCAGCAGCAACGACAGGGATTCACCCCTCCACTTT.

The V call is TRBV6-6, the J call TRBJ1-5, with TRBD1 matching 7 bases. This CDR3 region has 14 residues. Per germline, CDR1 MNHNY and CDR2 SVGAGI (reference sequence). V trimming: 6 bases; J trimming: 2 bases; junction bases outside the gene matches: 4. The CDR3 coding sequence is TGTGCCAGCAGCCCAACAGGGGGCAATCAGCCCCAGCATTTT. This encodes CASSPTGGNQPQHF.

Only a few counts were recorded for this clone. The CDR3: CATSRGLAGDTQYF. The CDR3 region has the DNA TGTGCCACCAGCAGAGGACTAGCGGGAGATACGCAGTATTTT. The chain carries TRBV15 and TRBJ2-3; 10 nucleotides match TRBD2. V was pared by 1 base and J by 5 bases, with 0 bases of the junction left unmatched. Per the germline V gene, CDR1 is LNHNV and CDR2 is YYDKDF (reference sequence). The CDR3 covers 14 residues.